Shown below are 15 T cell receptor beta chains from a single sample sequenced in a study of response to subunit inactivated influenza vaccine. TCRdb recomputed calls from the RT-PCR reads with MiXCR, one row per CDR3 protein. The sample lists hundreds of thousands of distinct CDR3 sequences; about 15% were seen once. The source was PBMCs from blood, collected 11 to 12 days after vaccination. The receptors here all came from a man aged 50-60 years who received an inactivated influenza vaccine.

This clonotype was detected only a few times. The chain couples TRBV5-5 to TRBJ1-4; D is undetermined. The CDR3 loop spans 15 amino acids. Germline assignment: CDR1 SGHKS and CDR2 YYEKEE (reference sequence). The germline V and J ends were trimmed by 4 bases and 3 bases, with 13 bases remaining between them. The DNA of the CDR3 is TGTGCCAGCAGCCCCCAGGTGGCCTCTAATGAAAAACTGTTTTTT. Translating it yields CASSPQVASNEKLFF.

This clonotype appeared many times. The rearrangement uses TRBV28 and TRBJ2-7; the D is unclear. CDR3 length: 14 amino acids. V shed 7 bases and J shed 0 bases, with 13 bases lying between them. The germline V gene encodes CDR1 MDHEN and CDR2 SYDVKM. CDR3 protein: CASTTPGTSYEQYF. The CDR3 DNA reads TGTGCCAGCACCACGCCCGGTACCTCCTACGAGCAGTACTTC.

This clonotype has a count of ten or more. The J gene is TRBJ2-7, the V gene TRBV10-3, with D tentatively TRBD1 (5 bases). The CDR3 is 14 amino acids. V dropped 0 bases and J dropped 0 bases, with 6 bases sitting between them. CDR1 ENHRY and CDR2 SYGVKD come from the germline V gene. CDR3 residues: CAISESGASYEQYF. The CDR3 coding sequence is TGTGCCATCAGTGAGTCAGGGGCCTCCTACGAGCAGTACTTC.

This clonotype has only a few counts. The chain links TRBV28 to TRBJ2-2, with D possibly being TRBD1 (6 bases). Germline V CDR1 and CDR2: MDHEN, SYDVKM. This CDR3 has 15 residues. With 8 bases removed from V and 5 bases from J, the gap between germline ends came to 18 bases. CDR3 in amino acids: CASLRARGGTGELFF. The CDR3 region has the DNA TGTGCCAGCCTTAGGGCCAGGGGTGGGACCGGGGAGCTGTTTTTT.

A remark on this clonotype: This may be a read error: a much more frequent sequence differs by one nucleotide. The gene calls are TRBV28 and TRBJ2-7; 8 bases are a match to TRBD2. V lost 5 bases and J lost 4; bases outside the gene matches: 22. Germline-derived CDR1 and CDR2 are MDHEN and SYDVKM. CDR3 length equals 19 residues. The CDR3 is CASSAFTMQGTRQLYEQYF. For the CDR3, the DNA is TGTGCCAGCAGTGCCTTTACAATGCAGGGGACTAGGCAACTTTACGAGCAGTACTTC.

In its sample, this clonotype was seen a few times. J is TRBJ1-1 and V is TRBV9; D not certain. V shed 0 bases and J shed 11 bases, with 14 bases lying between them. The V gene's germline CDR1 is SGDLS and CDR2 YYNGEE. This CDR3 is built from 13 residues. CDR3 in amino acids: CASSVGFRLSAFF. The CDR3 DNA reads TGTGCCAGCAGCGTAGGTTTTCGGCTGTCGGCTTTCTTT.

The V gene is TRBV5-5, the J gene TRBJ2-2, with no clear D. The CDR3 is 13 residues long. The germline V gene encodes CDR1 SGHKS and CDR2 YYEKEE (reference sequence). V lost 2 bases and J lost 4, with 6 bases in between. The CDR3 DNA follows: TGTGCCAGCAGCTTTTCGGTCACCGGGGAGCTGTTTTTT. Its protein is CASSFSVTGELFF. The variable domain in full, with the rest retrieved from reference TRBV5-5 and TRBJ2-2, is DAGVTQSPTHLIKTRGQQVTLRCSPISGHKSVSWYQQVLGQGPQFIFQYYEKEERGRGNFPDRFSARQFPNYSSELNVNALLLGDSALYLCASSFSVTGELFFGEGSRLTVL.

The table lists this clonotype with a few counts. The chain carries TRBV20-1 and TRBJ2-5, with D perhaps matching TRBD1 (5 bases). Germline V gene data show CDR1 as DFQATT and CDR2 as SNEGSKA (reference sequence). The germline V and J ends were trimmed by 4 bases and 2 bases, with 11 bases remaining between them. The CDR3 has 13 amino acids. Written as DNA, the CDR3 is TGCAGTGCTAAGGTGGCAGGGCAAGAGACCCAGTACTTC. Translated: CSAKVAGQETQYF.

This clonotype was counted only a few times. The rearrangement uses TRBV7-7 and TRBJ2-1; TRBD2 matches 8 bases. Germline CDR1 and CDR2: SSHAT and FNYEAQ (reference sequence). CDR3 length: 12 amino acids. V dropped 6 bases and J dropped 8; count of bases not matched to a gene: 3. The CDR3 region is CASRGLGDEQFF. The CDR3 DNA is TGTGCCAGCAGGGGACTAGGTGATGAGCAGTTCTTC.

This clonotype was seen many times. The gene calls are TRBV27 and TRBJ1-1; 7 bases are a match to TRBD1. V shed 5 bases, J shed 4 bases, and the junction held 4 bases outside the gene matches. Germline CDR1 is MNHEY and CDR2 is SMNVEV (reference sequence). This CDR3 is 13 amino acids long. This CDR3 is CASSLGGLTEAFF. Here the CDR3 DNA reads TGTGCCAGCAGTCTAGGGGGCCTCACTGAAGCTTTCTTT.

In this sample, this clonotype turned up a few times. The genes are TRBV7-9 and TRBJ1-2; D might be TRBD1 (5 bases). The CDR3 spans 15 residues. With 5 bases removed from V and 7 bases from J, the gap between germline ends came to 20 bases. Germline V gene lookup returns CDR1 SEHNR and CDR2 FQNEAQ (reference sequence). The CDR3 sequence: CASSPDGGEAGGYTF. DNA of the CDR3: TGTGCCAGCAGCCCGGACGGAGGGGAGGCGGGTGGCTACACCTTC.

The J gene is TRBJ2-7, the V gene TRBV6-1; D is perhaps TRBD2 (5 bases). V shed 5 bases and J shed 7 bases, with 15 bases lying between them. The CDR3 sequence is 13 residues long. The germline V gene has CDR1 MNHNS and CDR2 SASEGT. Here the CDR3 reads CASSPRPEREQYF. The CDR3, as DNA: TGTGCCAGCAGTCCGCGACCCGAGCGGGAGCAGTACTTC.

This clonotype was observed a few times. The V gene is TRBV6-5, the J gene TRBJ2-2; unclear D gene. The CDR3 sequence is 16 residues long. V lost 0 bases to trimming and J lost 2 bases, with 10 bases between them. Germline-derived CDR1 and CDR2 are MNHEY and SVGAGI. CDR3 residues: CASSYSGSSNTGELFF. The CDR3 nucleotides read TGTGCCAGCAGTTACTCTGGCAGTTCAAACACCGGGGAGCTGTTTTTT.

The genes are TRBV20-1 and TRBJ2-3, with TRBD2 matching 7 bases. Germline V gives CDR1 DFQATT, CDR2 SNEGSKA (reference sequence). Trimming at V came to 5 bases and at J to 2 bases, leaving 7 bases not matched to a gene. This CDR3 region has 14 residues. The CDR3 region has the DNA TGCAGTGCTTACCCTAGCGGAGTCACAGATACGCAGTATTTT. Amino acid sequence: CSAYPSGVTDTQYF.

The rearrangement links TRBV20-1 to TRBJ1-6, with 8 bases that match TRBD1. Losses at the gene ends were 3 bases for V and 8 bases for J; bases not matched to a gene: 15. CDR1 and CDR2 from the germline V gene are DFQATT and SNEGSKA (reference sequence). CDR3 length: 17 residues. The CDR3 spells CSASSAFADRVDSPLHF. The CDR3 DNA is TGCAGTGCTAGTTCGGCCTTCGCGGACAGGGTAGATTCACCCCTCCACTTT.